Presented here are 13 T cell receptor beta chains from one specimen sequenced in a study of T cell responses to AZD1222 COVID-19 vaccine. The data were produced by immunoSEQ multiplex PCR, yet TCRdb's version contains in-frame clones alone and is incomplete. The table includes roughly 85,000 clones, roughly nine tenths detected once. Sample: peripheral blood, taken on day 0 of AZD1222 vaccination. Receptors originate from an adult in good health.

This clone was recorded a few times. The chain joins TRBV11-1 to TRBJ2-3; no reliable D call. The CDR3 covers 13 residues. From germline, CDR1 is SGHAT and CDR2 FQDESV (reference sequence). The V gene lost 0 bases and the J gene lost 3 bases, with 4 bases spanning the gap. The CDR3 protein is CASSLAVTDTQYF. The DNA of the CDR3 is TGTGCCAGCAGCTTAGCGGTTACAGATACGCAGTATTTT.

The genes are TRBV6-2 or TRBV6-3 and TRBJ1-5, with a possible D match to TRBD1 (6 bases). There are 14 residues in the CDR3. Germline CDR1 and CDR2: MNHEY and SVGEGT. Trimming pared 0 bases from V and 5 bases from J, leaving 8 bases between. CDR3 nucleotide sequence: TGTGCCAGCAGTTACTCAAACAGGGATCAGCCCCAGCATTTT. It encodes CASSYSNRDQPQHF.

V is TRBV5-1 and J is TRBJ2-7; TRBD2 aligns across 12 bases. This CDR3 has 17 residues. The trim removed 1 base at V and 2 bases at J, leaving 7 bases unmatched. In germline, CDR1 is SGHRS, CDR2 YFSETQ. The CDR3 nucleotides read TGCGCCAGCAGCTTGTTCCCTAGCGGGAGGGGGACCTACGAGCAGTACTTC. Protein: CASSLFPSGRGTYEQYF.

This clone was seen a single time. The chain is built from TRBV27 and TRBJ1-2; 11 bases are a match to TRBD1. Per the germline V gene, CDR1 is MNHEY and CDR2 is SMNVEV (reference sequence). This CDR3 spans 16 amino acids. The junction had 6 bases not matched to a gene; V was cut back by 4 bases and J by 2 bases. The CDR3 coding sequence is TGTGCCAGCAGTTATATCGGGACAGGGGGGAACTATGGCTACACCTTC. Its protein is CASSYIGTGGNYGYTF.

The chain combines TRBV9 with TRBJ2-5; the D gene is possibly TRBD1 (7 bases). The CDR3 has 12 amino acids. The ends were cut back, 3 bases at V and 5 bases at J, with 8 bases in the middle. Germline lookup yields CDR1 SGDLS and CDR2 YYNGEE. The CDR3 region is CASSAGGETQYF. CDR3 nucleotides: TGTGCCAGCAGCGCAGGGGGGGAGACCCAGTACTTC.

V gene TRBV2 combines with J gene TRBJ1-1; D perhaps matches TRBD1 (5 bases). Germline lookup yields CDR1 SNHLY and CDR2 FYNNEI. This CDR3 comprises 12 residues. The CDR3 DNA is TGTGCTTCCGAAGCCGGGGGCACTGAAGCTTTCTTT. Its protein product is CASEAGGTEAFF.

The rearrangement uses TRBV4-1 and TRBJ2-7; no firm D call. Germline assignment: CDR1 MGHRA and CDR2 YSYEKL. V lost 0 bases and J 0 bases, leaving 9 bases between the germline ends. This CDR3 is 15 amino acids long. CDR3 nucleotide sequence: TGCGCCAGCAGCCAAGAGGGTTCTATCTCCTACGAGCAGTACTTC. Its translation is CASSQEGSISYEQYF.

This clone appeared a single time. This rearrangement joins TRBV30 to TRBJ1-2, with D perhaps matching TRBD1 (6 bases). Trimming stripped 4 bases from V and 2 bases from J, with 17 bases between. The CDR3 has 15 residues. CDR1 and CDR2 (germline): GTSNPN, SVGIG (reference sequence). The CDR3 bases are TGTGCCTGGAAGGTCCAGGGGAGAGGGAACTATGGCTACACCTTC. This sequence encodes CAWKVQGRGNYGYTF.

This chain joins TRBV27 and TRBJ1-6; tentative D call: TRBD1 (6 bases). Trimming removed 2 bases from V and 10 bases from J, with 12 bases in between. Germline V gene sequence: CDR1 MNHEY, CDR2 SMNVEV (reference sequence). This CDR3 is built from 14 residues. Here the CDR3 DNA reads TGTGCCAGCAGTTTAGACAGGTCCGGATCACCCCTCCACTTT. Protein product: CASSLDRSGSPLHF.

The V and J genes are TRBV7-2 and TRBJ2-1, with TRBD2 matching 9 bases. The germline gives CDR1 SGHTA, CDR2 FQGNSA. V trimming: 6 bases; J trimming: 0 bases; junction bases outside the gene matches: 6. CDR3 size: 16 residues. Here the CDR3 DNA reads TGTGCCAGCAGTCGGACTAGCGCGAGCTCCTACAATGAGCAGTTCTTC. It translates to CASSRTSASSYNEQFF.

The chain joins TRBV19 to TRBJ1-5; the D gene is possibly TRBD1 (6 bases). The V end was cut by 1 base, the J end by 0 bases, with 19 bases between. The CDR3 has 19 amino acids. Germline CDR1 reads LNHDA; CDR2 reads SQIVND (reference sequence). The CDR3 reads CASSIGKDRRLDSNQPQHF. In DNA form, the CDR3 reads TGTGCCAGTAGTATAGGTAAGGACAGACGACTCGATAGCAATCAGCCCCAGCATTTT.

At least ten counts were recorded for this clone. The chain is built from TRBV7-9 and TRBJ2-7; 9 nucleotides align to TRBD1. Germline V lookup: CDR1 SEHNR, CDR2 FQNEAQ (reference sequence). CDR3 length: 13 residues. The J segment lost 4 bases and the V segment lost 5 bases, leaving 3 bases of the junction unmatched. The CDR3, as DNA: TGTGCCAGCAGCCGCGGGACAGGGTACGAGCAGTACTTC. Translation: CASSRGTGYEQYF.

The V gene is TRBV24-1, the J gene TRBJ1-2; TRBD1 matches at 7 bases. Unmatched junction bases numbered 11, after V lost 3 bases and J lost 2 bases. The CDR3 is made up of 17 amino acids. Per the germline V gene, CDR1 is KGHDR and CDR2 is SFDVKD. CDR3 sequence (DNA): TGTGCCACCAGTGATCCAGGCGCAGGGGGAAGGAACTATGGCTACACCTTC. It encodes CATSDPGAGGRNYGYTF.